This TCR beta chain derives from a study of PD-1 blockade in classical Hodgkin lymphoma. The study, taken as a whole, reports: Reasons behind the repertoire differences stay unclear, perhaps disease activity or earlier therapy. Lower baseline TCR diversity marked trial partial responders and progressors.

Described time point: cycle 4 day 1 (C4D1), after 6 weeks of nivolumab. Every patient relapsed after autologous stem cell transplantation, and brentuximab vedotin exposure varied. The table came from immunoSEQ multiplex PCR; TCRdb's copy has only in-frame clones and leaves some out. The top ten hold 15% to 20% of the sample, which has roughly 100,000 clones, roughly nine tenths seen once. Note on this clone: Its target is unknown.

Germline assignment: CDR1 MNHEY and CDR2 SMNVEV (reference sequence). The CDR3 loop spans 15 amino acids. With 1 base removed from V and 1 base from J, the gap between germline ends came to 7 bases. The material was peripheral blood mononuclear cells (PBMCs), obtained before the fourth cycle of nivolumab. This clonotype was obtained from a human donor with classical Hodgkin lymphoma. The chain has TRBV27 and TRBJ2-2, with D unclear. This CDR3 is CASSLLQLNTGELFF. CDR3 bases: TGTGCCAGCAGTTTATTACAGCTGAACACCGGGGAGCTGTTTTTT.